Presented here are 10 T cell receptor beta chains from one specimen sequenced in a study of blood T cell repertoires in COVID-19. TCRdb's copy holds only in-frame clones and misses some; the assay was immunoSEQ multiplex PCR. The sample consists of 270,000 or so clones, about nine tenths of them appearing once. Source material: PBMCs or T cells enriched from blood (not recorded which). Receptors originate from a middle-aged woman with acute COVID-19.

This clone was observed a handful of times. This chain joins TRBV7-8 and TRBJ2-5, with D possibly matching TRBD2 (6 bases). Germline-derived CDR1 and CDR2 are SGHVS and FQNEAQ. The CDR3 is made up of 15 amino acids. The V end lost 5 bases, the J end lost 1 base, and 14 bases lay between the germline ends. The CDR3 is CASSPHRTTQETQYF. The CDR3 nucleotides read TGTGCCAGCAGCCCCCATCGGACTACCCAAGAGACCCAGTACTTC. The full variable domain, in which reference TRBV7-8 and TRBJ2-5 provide the parts outside the CDR3, is GAGVSQSPRYKVAKRGQDVALRCDPISGHVSLFWYQQALGQGPEFLTYFQNEAQLDKSGLPSDRFFAERPEGSVSTLKIQRTQQEDSAVYLCASSPHRTTQETQYFGPGTRLLVL.

This chain joins TRBV2 and TRBJ1-5; TRBD1 matches 9 bases. The junction had 1 base not matched to a gene; V was cut back by 2 bases and J by 5 bases. CDR3 length equals 14 residues. Germline CDR1 and CDR2: SNHLY and FYNNEI. The CDR3: CASSERQGDQPQHF. DNA for the CDR3: TGTGCCAGCAGTGAAAGACAGGGGGATCAGCCCCAGCATTTT. Full variable domain (rest looked up from reference TRBV2 and TRBJ1-5): EPEVTQTPSHQVTQMGQEVILRCVPISNHLYFYWYRQILGQKVEFLVSFYNNEISEKSEIFDDQFSVERPDGSNFTLKIRSTKLEDSAMYFCASSERQGDQPQHFGDGTRLSIL.

The gene calls are TRBV12-5 and TRBJ2-6, with D perhaps matching TRBD2 (6 bases). CDR1 and CDR2 (germline): LGHNT, FRNRAP. The CDR3 extends over 16 amino acids. With 5 bases removed from V and 0 bases from J, the gap between germline ends came to 11 bases. The CDR3, as DNA: TGTGCTAGTGGTCCCTACGGGGGCTCTGGGGCCAACGTCCTGACTTTC. It yields the protein CASGPYGGSGANVLTF.

Only one count was recorded for this clone. The chain recombines TRBV5-1 with TRBJ2-5, with a tentative D call TRBD1 (6 bases). The germline V gene encodes CDR1 SGHRS and CDR2 YFSETQ. The V gene lost 5 bases and the J gene lost 2 bases, with 13 bases spanning the gap. The length of the CDR3 is 14 residues. Here the CDR3 DNA reads TGCGCCAGCAGTACGGATGGACAGCAAGAGACCCAGTACTTC. It encodes CASSTDGQQETQYF.

CDR3 residues: CASSPRGGRRNGYTF. In DNA, the CDR3 is TGTGCCAGCAGCCCCCGGGGGGGGCGAAGAAACGGCTACACCTTC. V gene TRBV7-8 combines with J gene TRBJ1-2; weak D call: TRBD1 (6 bases). There are 15 residues in the CDR3. Trimming removed 5 bases at V and 8 bases at J, with 21 bases between. Germline CDR1 and CDR2: SGHVS and FQNEAQ.

DNA for the CDR3: TGCGCCAGCAGCACGGCCCCGGGGGGATCTGGCTATGGCTACACCTTC. It specifies CASSTAPGGSGYGYTF. V gene TRBV5-1 combines with J gene TRBJ1-2; maybe TRBD1 (5 bases). The CDR3 contains 16 residues. V lost 4 bases and J 4 bases, leaving 20 bases between the germline ends. Germline values: CDR1 SGHRS, CDR2 YFSETQ. The whole variable domain, filled in from reference TRBV5-1 and TRBJ1-2, reads KAGVTQTPRYLIKTRGQQVTLSCSPISGHRSVSWYQQTPGQGLQFLFEYFSETQRNKGNFPGRFSGRQFSNSRSEMNVSTLELGDSALYLCASSTAPGGSGYGYTFGSGTRLTVV.

This CDR3 reads CARLADSYEQYF. The CDR3 DNA sequence: TGTGCCAGACTAGCAGATTCCTACGAGCAGTACTTC. The chain has TRBV12-3 or TRBV12-4 and TRBJ2-7; TRBD2 is a possible D gene (6 bases). This CDR3 region has 12 residues. V gave up 9 bases and J gave up 1 base, with 10 bases separating them.

J is TRBJ1-3 and V is TRBV4-1, with D unresolved. The CDR3 consists of 14 residues. Trimming pared 6 bases from V and 1 base from J, leaving 10 bases between. CDR1 is MGHRA, CDR2 YSYEKL, per germline. CDR3 sequence reads: CASRSWRSGNTIYF. CDR3 sequence (DNA): TGCGCCAGCAGGTCTTGGCGGTCTGGAAACACCATATATTTT.

The rearrangement joins TRBV12-5 to TRBJ2-1, with 11 bases identical to TRBD2. V dropped 3 bases and J dropped 7; count of bases not matched to a gene: 8. The CDR3 runs to 16 residues. Germline V gene sequence: CDR1 LGHNT, CDR2 FRNRAP. The CDR3, as DNA: TGTGCTAGTGGTTTACTAGCGGGAGAGGTGGGTAATGAGCAGTTCTTC. As protein: CASGLLAGEVGNEQFF.

This clone showed up just once. This chain joins TRBV5-1 and TRBJ2-2; tentatively, D is TRBD2 (5 bases). CDR3 size: 15 residues. CDR1 is SGHRS, CDR2 YFSETQ, per germline. Trimming removed 3 bases at V and 0 bases at J, with 9 bases between. The CDR3 nucleotides read TGCGCCAGCAGCTCTGGACTGTCGAACACCGGGGAGCTGTTTTTT. This translates into CASSSGLSNTGELFF.